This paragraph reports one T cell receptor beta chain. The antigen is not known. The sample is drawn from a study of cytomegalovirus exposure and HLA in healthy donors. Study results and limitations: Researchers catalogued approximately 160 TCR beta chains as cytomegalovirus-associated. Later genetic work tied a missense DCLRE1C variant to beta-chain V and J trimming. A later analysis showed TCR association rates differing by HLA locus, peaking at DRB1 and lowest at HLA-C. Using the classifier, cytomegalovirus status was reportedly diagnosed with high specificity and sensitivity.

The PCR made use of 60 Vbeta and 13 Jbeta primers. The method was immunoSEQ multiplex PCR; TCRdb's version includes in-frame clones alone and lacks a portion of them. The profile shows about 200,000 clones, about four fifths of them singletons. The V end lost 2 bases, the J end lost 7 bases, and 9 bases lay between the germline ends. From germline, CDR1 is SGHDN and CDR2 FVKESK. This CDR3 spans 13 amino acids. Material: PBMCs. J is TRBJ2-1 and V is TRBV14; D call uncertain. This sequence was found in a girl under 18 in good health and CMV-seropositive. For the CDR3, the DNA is TGTGCCAGCAGCCAAATAAGAGGTAATGAGCAGTTCTTC. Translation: CASSQIRGNEQFF. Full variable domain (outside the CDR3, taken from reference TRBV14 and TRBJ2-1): EAGVTQFPSHSVIEKGQTVTLRCDPISGHDNLYWYRRVMGKEIKFLLHFVKESKQDESGMPNNRFLAERTGGTYSTLKVQPAELEDSGVYFCASSQIRGNEQFFGPGTRLTVL.